This T cell receptor (beta chain) was sequenced in a study of T cell responses to AZD1222 COVID-19 vaccine. Broader study findings: Following two doses of AZD1222, Spike-specific TCR breadth and depth rose. A mostly white British donor set with more females was recruited, and clonal diversity was possibly underestimated.

Only in-frame clones appear in the TCRdb table, and some are missing; sequencing was by immunoSEQ multiplex PCR. The sample records over 60,000 clones, around 87% being singletons. Note on this clone: No antigen is known for it.

The germline CDR1 and CDR2 sequences are SEHNR and FQNEAQ (reference sequence). The CDR3 runs 17 residues. The ends lost 5 bases at V and 0 bases at J; junction bases unmatched: 4. This TCR was sampled from an adult in good health. The chain couples TRBV7-9 to TRBJ2-2; 12 nucleotides agree with TRBD2. This specimen was peripheral blood, taken on day 0 of AZD1222 vaccination. The CDR3 DNA reads as TGTGCCAGCAGCCCTGGACTAGCGGGAACGAACACCGGGGAGCTGTTTTTT. Translated, it gives CASSPGLAGTNTGELFF.